These 15 T cell receptor beta chains came from one sample sequenced in a study of neurological immune-mediated disorders. MiXCR, applied by TCRdb to the 5' RACE reads, yields one record per CDR3 protein. Among approximately 30,000 distinct CDR3 sequences listed, around 21% were seen once. Sequenced input: PBMCs. These receptors came from a woman aged 55-69 years in good health.

This clonotype was detected only a few times. V is TRBV7-2 and J is TRBJ1-5, with a weak D call TRBD1 (6 bases). V lost 0 bases, J lost 7 bases, and 13 bases lay in between. The germline CDR1 and CDR2 sequences are SGHTA and FQGNSA. This CDR3 spans 15 amino acids. The CDR3 nucleotides read TGTGCCAGCAGCTTAGCGCTGGGGGCAGGACAGCCCCAGCATTTT. Translating it yields CASSLALGAGQPQHF.

In this sample, this clonotype turned up many times. This sequence joins TRBV6-5 and TRBJ2-7; D ambiguous. Germline loops: CDR1 MNHEY, CDR2 SVGAGI. The CDR3 is made up of 15 amino acids. Trimming stripped 0 bases from V and 0 bases from J, with 9 bases between. The CDR3 DNA follows: TGTGCCAGCAGTTACTCGCGGATTCTCTCCTACGAGCAGTACTTC. Its protein is CASSYSRILSYEQYF.

A note on this clonotype: A read error may account for a junction end that differs from germline. CDR3 sequence: CTSSFLAGVAYEQYF. The CDR3 nucleotides are TGCACCAGCAGCTTCTTAGCGGGGGTGGCCTACGAGCAGTACTTC. The J gene is TRBJ2-7, the V gene TRBV5-1; 9 bases line up with TRBD2. Germline V gene sequence: CDR1 SGHRS, CDR2 YFSETQ. The CDR3 runs 15 residues. The variable domain in full, completed from reference TRBV5-1 and TRBJ2-7, reads KAGVTQTPRYLIKTRGQQVTLSCSPISGHRSVSWYQQTPGQGLQFLFEYFSETQRNKGNFPGRFSGRQFSNSRSEMNVSTLELGDSALYLCTSSFLAGVAYEQYFGPGTRLTVT.

In this sample, this clonotype turned up many times. The V call is TRBV15, the J call TRBJ2-7; no firm D call. The V gene lost 0 bases and the J gene lost 3 bases, with 12 bases spanning the gap. CDR1 and CDR2 (germline): LNHNV, YYDKDF (reference sequence). The CDR3 sequence is 15 residues long. The CDR3 loop reads CATSRDYVENYEQYF. As DNA, the CDR3 is TGTGCCACCAGCAGAGATTATGTGGAAAACTACGAGCAGTACTTC.

This clonotype was recorded many times. The chain couples TRBV28 to TRBJ2-7; 10 bases fit TRBD2. CDR1 and CDR2 from the germline V gene are MDHEN and SYDVKM. The J segment lost 4 bases and the V segment lost 4 bases, leaving 4 bases of the junction unmatched. The CDR3 contains 14 residues. The chain's CDR3 is CASSSGTSVYEQYF. CDR3 in DNA: TGTGCCAGCAGTTCCGGGACTAGCGTGTACGAGCAGTACTTC.

This clonotype qualifies as medium-sized. The V gene is TRBV10-3, the J gene TRBJ2-3, with TRBD2 identical over 7 bases. V lost 0 bases and J lost 4; bases outside the gene matches: 4. The CDR3 length is 15 residues. Germline values: CDR1 ENHRY, CDR2 SYGVKD. DNA for the CDR3: TGTGCCATCAGTGAGTCCTCGGGGGGTCCAGATACGCAGTATTTT. This gives the protein CAISESSGGPDTQYF.

This clonotype is a singleton in its sample. This chain joins TRBV5-6 and TRBJ1-1, with unresolved D. Germline values: CDR1 SGHDT, CDR2 YYEEEE. The ends were cut back, 9 bases at V and 4 bases at J, with 16 bases in the middle. This CDR3 has 13 residues. This CDR3 is CAISSDPGTEAFF. CDR3 in DNA: TGTGCCATTAGCTCCGACCCAGGCACTGAAGCTTTCTTT.

This clonotype has ten or more counts. This sequence joins TRBV27 and TRBJ1-1; tentatively, D is TRBD1 (5 bases). Germline V gene sequence: CDR1 MNHEY, CDR2 SMNVEV (reference sequence). CDR3 length equals 13 residues. Trimming took 3 bases from V and 1 from J, leaving 6 bases between them. In DNA, the CDR3 is TGTGCCAGCAGTTTCGGGGGGAACACTGAAGCTTTCTTT. It encodes CASSFGGNTEAFF.

Ten or more counts support this clonotype. This chain joins TRBV11-3 and TRBJ2-3; D is perhaps TRBD1 (6 bases). This CDR3 contains 16 residues. Deletions cut 0 bases from V and 1 base from J, with 11 bases between. Germline CDR1 reads SGHNT; CDR2 reads YENEEA. In nucleotides, the CDR3 is TGTGCCAGCAGCTTAGATGGGGGCTCCGGCACAGATACGCAGTATTTT. Protein: CASSLDGGSGTDTQYF.

This clonotype was observed many times. The chain combines TRBV20-1 with TRBJ1-5; a possible D gene is TRBD1 (6 bases). The CDR3 sequence is 12 residues long. Germline V CDR1 and CDR2: DFQATT, SNEGSKA (reference sequence). Trimming took off 5 bases at V and 7 bases at J, with 12 bases between the two ends. In DNA form, the CDR3 reads TGCAGTGCTCAACAGGGCTCCCAGCCCCAGCATTTT. Encoded protein: CSAQQGSQPQHF.

This clonotype was seen many times. The CDR3 reads CASSQVLTAGTEAFF. CDR3 coding DNA: TGTGCCAGCAGCCAAGTCCTGACAGCGGGCACTGAAGCTTTCTTT. This sequence joins TRBV4-2 and TRBJ1-1; D is perhaps TRBD1 (5 bases). V lost 1 base, J lost 4 bases, and 13 bases lay in between. This CDR3 has 15 amino acids. Germline CDR1 is LGHNA and CDR2 is YNFKEQ.

This clonotype has ten or more counts. One end of the junction is discordant with germline, which a read error may explain. CDR3 region: CSARDFRLAVSAEQYF. CDR3 in DNA: TGCAGTGCCAGAGATTTTAGACTAGCGGTGTCCGCCGAGCAGTACTTC. The chain carries TRBV20-1 and TRBJ2-7; 9 bases fit TRBD2. Germline lookup yields CDR1 DFQATT and CDR2 SNEGSKA (reference sequence). This CDR3 contains 16 residues.

At least ten counts were recorded for this clonotype. The chain carries TRBV5-1 and TRBJ2-1; no reliable D call. The CDR3 is made up of 13 amino acids. V was shortened by 0 bases and J by 4 bases, with 5 bases between the two germline ends. The germline CDR1 and CDR2 sequences are SGHRS and YFSETQ. This CDR3 reads CASSLGSYNEQFF. CDR3 nucleotides: TGCGCCAGCAGCTTGGGAAGTTACAATGAGCAGTTCTTC.

Worth noting for this clonotype: With a much larger clone just one base away, this may be a read error. This rearrangement joins TRBV5-1 to TRBJ2-5; tentatively, D is TRBD1 or TRBD2 (5 bases each). The germline gives CDR1 SGHRS, CDR2 YFSETQ. This CDR3 is built from 13 residues. CDR3 DNA sequence: TGCGCCAGCAGCAGGGACGGACAAGAGACCAAGTACTTC. Amino acids: CASSRDGQETKYF.

In this sample, this clonotype turned up many times. The V and J genes are TRBV5-1 and TRBJ2-3; 12 bases fit TRBD2. The germline gives CDR1 SGHRS, CDR2 YFSETQ. The CDR3 runs 16 residues. The junction had 4 bases not matched to a gene; V was cut back by 4 bases and J by 1 base. The DNA for the CDR3 is TGCGCCAGCAGCATTCGACTAGCGGGAGGCACAGATACGCAGTATTTT. It is translated as CASSIRLAGGTDTQYF.